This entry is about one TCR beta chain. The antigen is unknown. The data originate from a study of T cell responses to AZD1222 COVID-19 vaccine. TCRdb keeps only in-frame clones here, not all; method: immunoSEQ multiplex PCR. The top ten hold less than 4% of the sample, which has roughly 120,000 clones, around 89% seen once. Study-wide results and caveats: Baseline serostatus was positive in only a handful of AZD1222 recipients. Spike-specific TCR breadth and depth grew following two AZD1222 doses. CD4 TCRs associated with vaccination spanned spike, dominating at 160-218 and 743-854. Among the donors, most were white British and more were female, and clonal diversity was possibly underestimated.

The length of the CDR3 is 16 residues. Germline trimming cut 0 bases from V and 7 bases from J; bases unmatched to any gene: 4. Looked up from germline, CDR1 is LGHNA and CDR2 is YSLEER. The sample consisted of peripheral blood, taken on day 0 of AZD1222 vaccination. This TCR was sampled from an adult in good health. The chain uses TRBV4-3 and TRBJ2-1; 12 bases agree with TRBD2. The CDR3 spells CASSQDPSGGVNEQFF. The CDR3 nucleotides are TGCGCCAGCAGCCAAGATCCTAGCGGGGGGGTAAATGAGCAGTTCTTC.